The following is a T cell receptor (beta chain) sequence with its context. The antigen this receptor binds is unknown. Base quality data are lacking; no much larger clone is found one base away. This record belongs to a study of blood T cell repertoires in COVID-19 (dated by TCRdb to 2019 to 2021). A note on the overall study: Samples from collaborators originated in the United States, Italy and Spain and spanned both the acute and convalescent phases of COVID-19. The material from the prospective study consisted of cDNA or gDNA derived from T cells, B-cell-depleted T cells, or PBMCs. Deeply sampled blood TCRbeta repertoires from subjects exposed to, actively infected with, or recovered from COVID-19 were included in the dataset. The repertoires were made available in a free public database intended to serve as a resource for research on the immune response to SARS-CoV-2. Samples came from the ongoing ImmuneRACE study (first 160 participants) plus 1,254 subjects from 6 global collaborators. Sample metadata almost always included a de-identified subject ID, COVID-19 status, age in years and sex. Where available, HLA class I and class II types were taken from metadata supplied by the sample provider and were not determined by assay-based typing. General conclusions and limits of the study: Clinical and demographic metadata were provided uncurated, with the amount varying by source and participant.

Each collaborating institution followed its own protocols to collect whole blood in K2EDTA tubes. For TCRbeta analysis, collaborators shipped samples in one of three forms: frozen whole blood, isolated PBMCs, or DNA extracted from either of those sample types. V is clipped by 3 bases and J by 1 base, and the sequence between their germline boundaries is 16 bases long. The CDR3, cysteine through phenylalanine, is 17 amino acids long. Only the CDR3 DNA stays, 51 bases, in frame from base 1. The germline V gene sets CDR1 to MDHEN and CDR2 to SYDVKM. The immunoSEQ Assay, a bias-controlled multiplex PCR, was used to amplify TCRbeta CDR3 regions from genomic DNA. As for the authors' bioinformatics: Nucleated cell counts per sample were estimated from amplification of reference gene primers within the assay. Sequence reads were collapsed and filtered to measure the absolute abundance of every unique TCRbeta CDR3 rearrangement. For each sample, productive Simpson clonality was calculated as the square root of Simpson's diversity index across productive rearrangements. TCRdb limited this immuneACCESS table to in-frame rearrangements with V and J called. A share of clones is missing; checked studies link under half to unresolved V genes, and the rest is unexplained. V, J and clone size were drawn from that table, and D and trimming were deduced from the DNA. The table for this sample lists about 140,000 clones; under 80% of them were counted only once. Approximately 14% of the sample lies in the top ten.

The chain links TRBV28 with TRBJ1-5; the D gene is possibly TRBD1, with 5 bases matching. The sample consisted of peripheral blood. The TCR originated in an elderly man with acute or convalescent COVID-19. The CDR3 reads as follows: CASSFLQGRVSNQPQHF. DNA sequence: TGTGCCAGCAGTTTTTTGCAGGGAAGGGTGAGCAATCAGCCCCAGCATTTT.